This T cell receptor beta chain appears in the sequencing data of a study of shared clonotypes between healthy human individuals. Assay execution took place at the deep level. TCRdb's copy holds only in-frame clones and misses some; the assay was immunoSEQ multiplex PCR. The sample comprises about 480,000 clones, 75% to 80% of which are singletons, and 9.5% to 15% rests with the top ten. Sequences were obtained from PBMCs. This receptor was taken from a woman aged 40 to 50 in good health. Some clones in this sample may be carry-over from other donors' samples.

The CDR3 DNA is TGTGCCAGCAGTTTATACCCCCCCGGGCTAGACCTCTACAATGAGCAGTTCTTC. Residues: CASSLYPPGLDLYNEQFF. The rearrangement links TRBV27 to TRBJ2-1, with D unclear. The CDR3 totals 18 residues. V lost 1 base and J 3 bases, leaving 19 bases between the germline ends. CDR1 is MNHEY, CDR2 SMNVEV, per germline (reference sequence).